This TCR beta chain came from a study of identical twins. TCRdb analysed the 5' RACE reads with MiXCR anew, one entry per CDR3 protein. The sample contains 200,000 to 300,000 distinct CDR3 sequences, approximately 7% of which appear only once. Germline CDR1 is SEHNR and CDR2 is FQNEAQ (reference sequence). Deletions cut 3 bases from V and 1 base from J, with 12 bases between. This CDR3 region has 16 residues. Another study also made use of these data, one on yellow fever vaccine responses in identical twins.

Sequencing was performed on memory (CD45RO+) T cells sorted from blood. The chain joins TRBV7-9 to TRBJ2-2, with D possibly TRBD2 on 6 matching bases. This receptor was obtained from a woman aged 18-29 years in good health. The CDR3 loop is CASSFHGTRNTGELFF. The CDR3 nucleotides are TGTGCCAGCAGCTTCCACGGGACTCGGAACACCGGGGAGCTGTTTTTT.